One sample yielded the 17 T cell receptor beta chains listed below, sequenced in a study of cytomegalovirus exposure and HLA in healthy donors. Primers: 60 Vbeta forward and 13 Jbeta reverse. Sequencing used immunoSEQ multiplex PCR; TCRdb keeps in-frame clones, though not all of them. The sample yields about 110,000 clones, 75% to 85% seen once. Sequenced sample: PBMCs. All receptors come from a man aged 50 to 60 in good health and CMV-seronegative.

This chain uses TRBV6-1 with TRBJ1-5; 8 positions agree with TRBD1. CDR3 size: 12 residues. The junction had 6 bases not matched to a gene; V was cut back by 6 bases and J by 11 bases. Per germline, CDR1 MNHNS and CDR2 SASEGT. The CDR3 sequence is CASRTDRETQHF. DNA of the CDR3: TGTGCCAGCAGGACGGACAGGGAAACCCAGCATTTT.

This clone appeared a few times. The chain joins TRBV2 to TRBJ2-5; 9 bases are a match to TRBD2. CDR3 length equals 17 residues. Per germline, CDR1 SNHLY and CDR2 FYNNEI. V dropped 3 bases and J dropped 5; count of bases not matched to a gene: 13. The CDR3 region is CASSDSKRGVIGETQYF. Written as DNA, the CDR3 is TGTGCCAGCAGTGATTCGAAGCGGGGGGTGATAGGGGAGACCCAGTACTTC.

J is TRBJ1-2 and V is TRBV9; TRBD1 might be the D (6 bases). V dropped 4 bases and J dropped 0 bases, with 13 bases sitting between them. CDR1 and CDR2 (germline): SGDLS, YYNGEE. The CDR3 is made up of 15 amino acids. The CDR3 here is CASSPYREPNYGYTF. CDR3 coding DNA: TGTGCCAGCAGCCCTTACAGGGAGCCTAACTATGGCTACACCTTC. Full variable domain (missing parts from reference TRBV9 and TRBJ1-2): DSGVTQTPKHLITATGQRVTLRCSPRSGDLSVYWYQQSLDQGLQFLIQYYNGEERAKGNILERFSAQQFPDLHSELNLSSLELGDSALYFCASSPYREPNYGYTFGSGTRLTVV.

The chain couples TRBV28 to TRBJ1-6, with D possibly TRBD1 on 5 matching bases. The CDR3 contains 16 residues. The V gene lost 5 bases and the J gene lost 7 bases, with 18 bases spanning the gap. Germline CDR1 is MDHEN and CDR2 is SYDVKM. This CDR3 reads CASSSTGGPGNSPLHF. The CDR3 DNA reads as TGTGCCAGCAGTAGCACCGGGGGACCCGGGAATTCACCCCTCCACTTT.

CDR3 protein: CASSLIPAGQGLEKLFF. CDR3 DNA: TGTGCCAGCTCACTGATACCTGCGGGACAGGGCTTAGAAAAACTGTTTTTT. The V gene is TRBV18, the J gene TRBJ1-4; 9 nucleotides line up with TRBD1. CDR1 and CDR2 (germline): KGHSH, LQKENI. The CDR3 length is 17 residues. Trimming removed 4 bases from V and 8 bases from J; junction bases left unmatched: 14.

The V gene is TRBV6-5, the J gene TRBJ2-7; weak D call: TRBD1 (6 bases). V gave up 5 bases and J gave up 3 bases, with 11 bases separating them. The CDR3 runs to 13 residues. The germline V gene has CDR1 MNHEY and CDR2 SVGAGI. The CDR3 DNA follows: TGTGCCAGCAGTAAGGACAGAATCTACGAGCAGTACTTC. Its translation is CASSKDRIYEQYF.

In DNA form, the CDR3 reads TGTGCCAGCAGCCAGGGGCAGGCCTTCCAAGAGACCCAGTACTTC. It encodes CASSQGQAFQETQYF. The chain has TRBV7-6 and TRBJ2-5, with a tentative D call TRBD1 (6 bases). This CDR3 is built from 15 residues. Germline loops: CDR1 SGHVS, CDR2 FNYEAQ. V dropped 5 bases and J dropped 1 base, with 14 bases sitting between them.

This clone came up once. V gene TRBV11-2 combines with J gene TRBJ2-5; 9 positions match TRBD1. There are 14 residues in the CDR3. From germline, CDR1 is SGHAT and CDR2 FQNNGV. Trimming cost V 5 bases and J 6 bases; bases outside gene matches: 7. This chain's CDR3 is CASSPTGGGKTQYF. The CDR3 DNA sequence: TGTGCCAGCAGCCCTACAGGGGGCGGAAAGACCCAGTACTTC. The complete variable domain, with remaining parts taken from reference TRBV11-2 and TRBJ2-5, reads EAGVAQSPRYKIIEKRQSVAFWCNPISGHATLYWYQQILGQGPKLLIQFQNNGVVDDSQLPKDRFSAERLKGVDSTLKIQPAKLEDSAVYLCASSPTGGGKTQYFGPGTRLLVL.

The chain couples TRBV5-5 to TRBJ2-5; 8 bases fit TRBD1. The ends lost 0 bases at V and 4 bases at J; junction bases unmatched: 8. Germline lookup yields CDR1 SGHKS and CDR2 YYEKEE (reference sequence). The CDR3 length is 16 residues. The DNA of the CDR3 is TGTGCCAGCAGCTTGGGAGGACAGGGAATGCGAGAGACCCAGTACTTC. Translating it yields CASSLGGQGMRETQYF.

V is TRBV30 and J is TRBJ1-6; 8 bases line up with TRBD1. V lost 5 bases to trimming and J lost 3 bases; unmatched junction nucleotides: 6. The germline V gene has CDR1 GTSNPN and CDR2 SVGIG (reference sequence). The CDR3 has 15 residues. The chain's CDR3 is CAWSRDRYYNSPLHF. The CDR3 nucleotides are TGTGCCTGGTCCCGGGACAGGTACTATAATTCACCCCTCCACTTT.

The chain is built from TRBV5-1 and TRBJ2-2; 9 bases are shared with TRBD2. Germline CDR1 is SGHRS and CDR2 is YFSETQ. J lost 4 bases, V lost 0 bases, and 4 bases had no gene match. The CDR3 spans 16 residues. The CDR3 sequence: CASSLDAGGVTGELFF. In DNA, the CDR3 is TGCGCCAGCAGCTTGGACGCGGGGGGGGTCACCGGGGAGCTGTTTTTT.

The chain couples TRBV5-1 to TRBJ2-2; D perhaps matches TRBD2 (6 bases). Trimming shortened V by 4 bases and J by 1 base, and 14 bases separated the two germline ends. The CDR3 spans 16 residues. Germline V gives CDR1 SGHRS, CDR2 YFSETQ. CDR3 region: CASSHGSGVNTGELFF. The CDR3, as DNA: TGCGCCAGCAGCCACGGTTCGGGGGTGAACACCGGGGAGCTGTTTTTT.

This clone has a handful of counts. The chain links TRBV6-4 to TRBJ2-1; D perhaps matches TRBD1 (6 bases). The CDR3 is 12 residues long. The germline V gene encodes CDR1 MRHNA and CDR2 SNTAGT. V lost 6 bases, J lost 10 bases, and 13 bases lay in between. DNA for the CDR3: TGTGCCAGCAGCGCCGGGACAATGGAGCAGTTCTTC. The encoded protein is CASSAGTMEQFF.

This sequence joins TRBV4-2 and TRBJ2-3; TRBD2 might be the D (5 bases). Trimming left V 8 bases short and J 5 bases short, with 23 bases between. This CDR3 comprises 16 residues. CDR1 and CDR2 (germline): LGHNA, YNFKEQ. The CDR3 sequence is CASDRAPSEVGDTQYF. CDR3 coding DNA: TGTGCCAGCGATCGGGCCCCGTCGGAGGTGGGAGATACGCAGTATTTT.

This sequence joins TRBV5-1 and TRBJ1-6; the D gene is possibly TRBD1 (6 bases). The CDR3 is 14 amino acids. The germline CDR1 and CDR2 sequences are SGHRS and YFSETQ. V lost 3 bases and J 7 bases, leaving 11 bases between the germline ends. CDR3 loop: CASSSGQGNSPLHF. The CDR3 DNA sequence: TGCGCCAGCAGCTCTGGCCAGGGGAATTCACCCCTCCACTTT.

The rearrangement uses TRBV4-2 and TRBJ1-2; D unclear. Germline CDR1 and CDR2: LGHNA and YNFKEQ. With 1 base removed from V and 3 bases from J, the gap between germline ends came to 12 bases. This CDR3 is built from 15 residues. For the CDR3, the DNA is TGTGCCAGCAGCCAAGCAATAGGGAGCGACTATGGCTACACCTTC. This encodes CASSQAIGSDYGYTF.

This clone appeared once. V and J are TRBV5-3 and TRBJ2-4; tentatively, D is TRBD1 (6 bases). TRBV5-3 is noted as an ORF with a role that remains uncertain. The CDR3 spans 15 residues. The CDR3 region is CAKVPRQVAKNIQYF. The CDR3 DNA is TGTGCTAAGGTCCCACGACAGGTGGCCAAAAACATTCAGTACTTC.